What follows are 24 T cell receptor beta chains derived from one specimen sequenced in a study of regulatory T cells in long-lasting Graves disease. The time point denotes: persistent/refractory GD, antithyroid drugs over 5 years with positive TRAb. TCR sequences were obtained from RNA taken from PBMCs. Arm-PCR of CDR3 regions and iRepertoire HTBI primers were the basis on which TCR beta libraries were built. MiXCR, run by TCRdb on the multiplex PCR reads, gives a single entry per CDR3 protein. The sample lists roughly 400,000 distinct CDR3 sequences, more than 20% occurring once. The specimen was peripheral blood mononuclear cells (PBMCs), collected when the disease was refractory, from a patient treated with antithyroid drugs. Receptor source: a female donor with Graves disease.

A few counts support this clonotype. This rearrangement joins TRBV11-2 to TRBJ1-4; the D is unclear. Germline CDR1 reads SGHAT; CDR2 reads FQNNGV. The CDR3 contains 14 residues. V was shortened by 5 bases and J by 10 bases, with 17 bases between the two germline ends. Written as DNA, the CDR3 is TGTGCCAGCAGCCCCCAGGTGCTTGTAGGAAAACTGTTTTTT. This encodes CASSPQVLVGKLFF.

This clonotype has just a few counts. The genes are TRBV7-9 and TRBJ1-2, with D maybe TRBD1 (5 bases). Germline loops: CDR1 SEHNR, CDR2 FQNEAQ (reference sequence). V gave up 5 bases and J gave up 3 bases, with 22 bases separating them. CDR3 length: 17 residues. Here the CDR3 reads CASSRSFPGQGDYGYTF. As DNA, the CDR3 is TGTGCCAGCAGCCGGAGTTTCCCCGGGCAGGGTGACTATGGCTACACCTTC.

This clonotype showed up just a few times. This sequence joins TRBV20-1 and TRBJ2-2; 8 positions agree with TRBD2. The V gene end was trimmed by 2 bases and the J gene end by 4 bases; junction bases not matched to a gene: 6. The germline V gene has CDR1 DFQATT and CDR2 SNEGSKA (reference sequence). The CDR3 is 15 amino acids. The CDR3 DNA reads TGCAGTGCTAGACGGAGCGGGAGAATCACCGGGGAGCTGTTTTTT. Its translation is CSARRSGRITGELFF.

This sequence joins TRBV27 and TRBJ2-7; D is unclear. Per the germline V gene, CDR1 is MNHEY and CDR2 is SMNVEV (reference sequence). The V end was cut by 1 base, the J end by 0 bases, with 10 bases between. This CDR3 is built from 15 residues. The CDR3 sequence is CASSLFGRYSYEQYF. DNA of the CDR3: TGTGCCAGCAGTTTATTTGGGCGGTACTCCTACGAGCAGTACTTC.

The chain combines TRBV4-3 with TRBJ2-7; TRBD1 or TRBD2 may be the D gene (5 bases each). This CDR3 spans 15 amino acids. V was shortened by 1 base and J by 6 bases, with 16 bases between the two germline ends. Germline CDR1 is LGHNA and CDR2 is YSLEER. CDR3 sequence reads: CASSQVPGTVTEQYF. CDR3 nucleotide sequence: TGCGCCAGCAGCCAAGTTCCCGGGACCGTAACCGAGCAGTACTTC.

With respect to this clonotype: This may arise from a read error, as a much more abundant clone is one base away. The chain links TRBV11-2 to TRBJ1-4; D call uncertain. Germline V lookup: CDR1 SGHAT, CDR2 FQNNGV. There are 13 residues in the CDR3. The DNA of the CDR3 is TGTGCCGGCAGCTTAGGAATTAATGAAAAACTGTTTTTT. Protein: CAGSLGINEKLFF.

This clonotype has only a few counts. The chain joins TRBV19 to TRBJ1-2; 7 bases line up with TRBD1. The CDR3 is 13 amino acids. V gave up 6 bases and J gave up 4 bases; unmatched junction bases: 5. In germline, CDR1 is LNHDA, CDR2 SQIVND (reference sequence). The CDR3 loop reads CASSQTGAYGYTF. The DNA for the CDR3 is TGTGCCAGTAGCCAAACAGGGGCCTATGGCTACACCTTC.

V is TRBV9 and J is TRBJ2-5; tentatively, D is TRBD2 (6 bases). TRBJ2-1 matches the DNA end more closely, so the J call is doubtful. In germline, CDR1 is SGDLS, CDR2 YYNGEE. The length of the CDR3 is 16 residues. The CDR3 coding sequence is TGTGCCAGCAGCGTAGCCAGGACTACGCTTGACAATGAGCAGTTCTTC. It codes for CASSVARTTLDNEQFF.

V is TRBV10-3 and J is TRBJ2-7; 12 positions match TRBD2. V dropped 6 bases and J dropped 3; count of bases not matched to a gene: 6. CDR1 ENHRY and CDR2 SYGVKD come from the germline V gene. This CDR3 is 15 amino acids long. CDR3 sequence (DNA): TGTGCCATCAGCGAACGACTAGCGGGAGACTACGAGCAGTACTTC. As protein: CAISERLAGDYEQYF.

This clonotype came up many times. For the CDR3, the DNA is TGTGCCAGCAGACCGTACAGGAACCAGGGCACTGAAGCTTTCTTT. It codes for CASRPYRNQGTEAFF. The chain joins TRBV5-8 to TRBJ1-1; D may be TRBD1 (5 bases). Germline CDR1 is SGHTS and CDR2 is YDEGEE. The CDR3 totals 15 residues. V lost 5 bases and J 4 bases, leaving 18 bases between the germline ends.

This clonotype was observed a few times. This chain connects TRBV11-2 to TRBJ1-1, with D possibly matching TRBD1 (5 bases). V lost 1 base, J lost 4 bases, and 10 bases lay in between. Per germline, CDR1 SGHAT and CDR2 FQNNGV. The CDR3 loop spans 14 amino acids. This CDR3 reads CASSLGAGTTEAFF. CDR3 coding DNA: TGTGCCAGCAGCTTAGGGGCAGGGACCACTGAAGCTTTCTTT.

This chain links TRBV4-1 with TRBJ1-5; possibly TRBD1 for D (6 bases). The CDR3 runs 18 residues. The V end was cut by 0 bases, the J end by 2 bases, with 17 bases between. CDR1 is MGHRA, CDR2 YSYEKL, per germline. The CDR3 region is CASSQDYRAGEGNQPQHF. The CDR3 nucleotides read TGCGCCAGCAGCCAAGATTACCGGGCAGGGGAAGGCAATCAGCCCCAGCATTTT.

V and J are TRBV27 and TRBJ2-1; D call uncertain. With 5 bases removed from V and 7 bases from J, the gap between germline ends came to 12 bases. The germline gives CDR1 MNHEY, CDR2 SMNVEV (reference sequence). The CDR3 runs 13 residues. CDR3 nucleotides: TGTGCCAGCAGTCTCCCCATGAGGAATGAGCAGTTCTTC. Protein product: CASSLPMRNEQFF.

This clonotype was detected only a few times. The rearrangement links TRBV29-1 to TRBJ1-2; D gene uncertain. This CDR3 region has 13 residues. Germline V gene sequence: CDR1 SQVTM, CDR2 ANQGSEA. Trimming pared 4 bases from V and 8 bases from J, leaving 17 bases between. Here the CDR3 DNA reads TGCAGCGTTGTAGACCGGGCCCTCGACGGCTACACCTTC. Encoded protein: CSVVDRALDGYTF. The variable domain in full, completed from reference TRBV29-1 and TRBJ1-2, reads SAVISQKPSRDICQRGTSLTIQCQVDSQVTMMFWYRQQPGQSLTLIATANQGSEATYESGFVIDKFPISRPNLTFSTLTVSNMSPEDSSIYLCSVVDRALDGYTFGSGTRLTVV.

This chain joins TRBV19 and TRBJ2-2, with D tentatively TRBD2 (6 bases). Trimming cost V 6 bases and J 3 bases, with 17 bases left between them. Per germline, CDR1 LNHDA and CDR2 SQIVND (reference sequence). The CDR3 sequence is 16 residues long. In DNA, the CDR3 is TGTGCCAGTAGGAACCCCCCGGGGGAACACACCGGGGAGCTGTTTTTT. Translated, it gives CASRNPPGEHTGELFF.

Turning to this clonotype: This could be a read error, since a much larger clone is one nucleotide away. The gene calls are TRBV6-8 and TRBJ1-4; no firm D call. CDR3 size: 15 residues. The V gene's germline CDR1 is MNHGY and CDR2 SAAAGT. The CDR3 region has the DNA TGTACCAGCAGCACCGACGGGTCTTCTAATGAAAAACTGTTTTTT. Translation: CTSSTDGSSNEKLFF.

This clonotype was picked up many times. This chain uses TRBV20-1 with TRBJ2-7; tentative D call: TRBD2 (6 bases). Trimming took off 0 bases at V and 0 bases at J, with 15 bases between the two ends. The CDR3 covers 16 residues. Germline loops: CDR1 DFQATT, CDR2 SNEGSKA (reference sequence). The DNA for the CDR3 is TGCAGTGCTAGAGACCCCGCGGGGCCCAGCTCCTACGAGCAGTACTTC. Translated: CSARDPAGPSSYEQYF.

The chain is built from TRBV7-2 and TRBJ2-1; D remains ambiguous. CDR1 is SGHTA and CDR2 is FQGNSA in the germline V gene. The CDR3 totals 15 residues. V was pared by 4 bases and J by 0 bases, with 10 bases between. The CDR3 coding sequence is TGTGCCAGCAGCTCCCCTGTACGCTCCTACAATGAGCAGTTCTTC. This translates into CASSSPVRSYNEQFF.

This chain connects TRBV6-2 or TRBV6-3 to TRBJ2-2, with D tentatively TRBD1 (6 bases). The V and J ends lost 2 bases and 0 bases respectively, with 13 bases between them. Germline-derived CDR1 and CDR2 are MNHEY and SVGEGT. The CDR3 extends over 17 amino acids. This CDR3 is CASSYGTTRANTGELFF. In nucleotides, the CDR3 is TGTGCCAGCAGTTACGGGACAACACGCGCGAACACCGGGGAGCTGTTTTTT.

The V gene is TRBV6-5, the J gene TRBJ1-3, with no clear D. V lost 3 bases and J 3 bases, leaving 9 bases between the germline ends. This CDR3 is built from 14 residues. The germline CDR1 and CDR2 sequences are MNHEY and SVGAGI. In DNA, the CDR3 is TGTGCCAGCAGTTATAGGTCCCTTGGAAACACCATATATTTT. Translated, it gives CASSYRSLGNTIYF.

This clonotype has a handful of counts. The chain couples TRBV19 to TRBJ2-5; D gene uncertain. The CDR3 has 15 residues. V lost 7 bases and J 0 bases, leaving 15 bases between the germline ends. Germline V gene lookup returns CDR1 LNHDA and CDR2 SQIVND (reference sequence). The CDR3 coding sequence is TGTGCCAGTACCCCCCTGGACGTACACCAAGAGACCCAGTACTTC. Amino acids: CASTPLDVHQETQYF. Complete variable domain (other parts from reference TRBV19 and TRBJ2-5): DGGITQSPKYLFRKEGQNVTLSCEQNLNHDAMYWYRQDPGQGLRLIYYSQIVNDFQKGDIAEGYSVSREKKESFPLTVTSAQKNPTAFYLCASTPLDVHQETQYFGPGTRLLVL.

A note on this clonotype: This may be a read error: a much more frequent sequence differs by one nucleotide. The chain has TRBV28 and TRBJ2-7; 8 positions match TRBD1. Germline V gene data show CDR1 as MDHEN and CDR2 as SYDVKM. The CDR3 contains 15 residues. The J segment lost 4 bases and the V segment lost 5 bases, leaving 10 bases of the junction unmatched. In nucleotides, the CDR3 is TGTGCCAGCAGTCCCGGACAGGGTGGACTGTACGAGCAGTACTTC. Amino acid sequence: CASSPGQGGLYEQYF.

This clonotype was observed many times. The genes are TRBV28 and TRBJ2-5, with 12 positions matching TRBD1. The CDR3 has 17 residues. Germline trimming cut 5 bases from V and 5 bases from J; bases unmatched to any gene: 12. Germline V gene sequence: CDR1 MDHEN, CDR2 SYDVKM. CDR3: CASSVPGQGAWEETQYF. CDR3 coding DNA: TGTGCCAGCAGTGTCCCGGGACAGGGGGCTTGGGAGGAGACCCAGTACTTC.

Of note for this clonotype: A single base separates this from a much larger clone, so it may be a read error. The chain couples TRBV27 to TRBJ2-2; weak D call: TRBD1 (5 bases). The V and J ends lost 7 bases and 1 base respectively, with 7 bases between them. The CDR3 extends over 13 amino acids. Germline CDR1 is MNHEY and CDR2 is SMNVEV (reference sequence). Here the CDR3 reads CASTGQNTGELFF. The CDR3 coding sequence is TGTGCCAGCACCGGACAGAACACCGGGGAGCTGTTTTTT.